This T cell receptor (beta chain) was retrieved from a study of Ad26.COV2.S vaccination and SARS-CoV-2 variants. As for the study in general: In the study, Ad26.COV2.S was injected intramuscularly once, or twice 56 days apart. The study, taken as a whole, reports: People given the vaccine had a wider spike-specific TCR breadth than placebo recipients did.

Sequencing used immunoSEQ multiplex PCR; TCRdb keeps in-frame clones, though not all of them. The profile shows approximately 410,000 clones, roughly 90% of them singletons. Note on this clone: Its antigen is unidentified.

The sample's treatment: around 19 received Ad26.COV2.S at low or high dose, single or two shots; 5 received placebo; per-sample allocation not given. Sampling was performed 63 days after the first vaccine or placebo injection. Boston supplied an adult donor aged 18-55 years. It was Wuhan-strain SARS-CoV-2 spike that the Ad26 vaccine vector expressed. This TCR was recovered from a person aged 18 to 65 who received the Ad26.COV2.S COVID-19 vaccine or a placebo. The sequences come from peripheral blood, collected in a trial of Ad26.COV2.S vaccine versus placebo.

The CDR3 loop reads CASRQGDGNTIYF. The CDR3 DNA sequence: TGTGCCAGCAGACAGGGAGACGGAAACACCATATATTTT. The J gene is TRBJ1-3, the V gene TRBV6-6, with D maybe TRBD1 (6 bases). The CDR3 loop spans 13 amino acids. Germline CDR1 MNHNY, CDR2 SVGAGI (reference sequence). With 6 bases removed from V and 4 bases from J, the gap between germline ends came to 10 bases.